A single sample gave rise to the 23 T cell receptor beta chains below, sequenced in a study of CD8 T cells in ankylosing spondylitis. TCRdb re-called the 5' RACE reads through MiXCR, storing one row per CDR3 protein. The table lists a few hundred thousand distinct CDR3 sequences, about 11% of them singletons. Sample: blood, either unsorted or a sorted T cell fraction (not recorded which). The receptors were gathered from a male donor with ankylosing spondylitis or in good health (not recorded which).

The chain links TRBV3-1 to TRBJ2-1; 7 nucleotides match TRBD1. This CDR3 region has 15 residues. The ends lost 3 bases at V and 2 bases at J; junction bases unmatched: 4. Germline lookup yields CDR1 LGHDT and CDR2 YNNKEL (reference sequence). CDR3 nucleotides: TGTGCCAGCAGCCAGTCACAGGGGCCCTACAATGAGCAGTTCTTC. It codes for CASSQSQGPYNEQFF.

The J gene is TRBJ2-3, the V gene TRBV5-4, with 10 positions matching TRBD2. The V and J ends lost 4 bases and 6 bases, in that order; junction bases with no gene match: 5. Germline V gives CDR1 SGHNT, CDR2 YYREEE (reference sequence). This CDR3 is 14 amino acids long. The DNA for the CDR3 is TGTGCCAGCAGCCCTAGCGGGAGAGGGGATACGCAGTATTTT. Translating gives CASSPSGRGDTQYF.

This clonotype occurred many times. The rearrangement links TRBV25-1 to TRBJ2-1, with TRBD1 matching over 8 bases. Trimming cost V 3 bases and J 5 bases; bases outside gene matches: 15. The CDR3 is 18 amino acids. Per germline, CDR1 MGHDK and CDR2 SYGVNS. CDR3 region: CASSESPRPGGEHNEQFF. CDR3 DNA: TGTGCCAGCAGTGAGTCACCCAGACCAGGGGGCGAACACAATGAGCAGTTCTTC. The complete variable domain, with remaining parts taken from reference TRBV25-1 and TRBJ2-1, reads EADIYQTPRYLVIGTGKKITLECSQTMGHDKMYWYQQDPGMELHLIHYSYGVNSTEKGDLSSESTVSRIRTEHFPLTLESARPSHTSQYLCASSESPRPGGEHNEQFFGPGTRLTVL.

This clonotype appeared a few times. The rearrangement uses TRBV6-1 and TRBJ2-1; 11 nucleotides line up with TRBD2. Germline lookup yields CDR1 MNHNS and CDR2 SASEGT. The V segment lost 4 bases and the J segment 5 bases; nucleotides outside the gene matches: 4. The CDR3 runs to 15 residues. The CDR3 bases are TGTGCCAGCAGTGTGACTAGCGGGGCCCACAATGAGCAGTTCTTC. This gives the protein CASSVTSGAHNEQFF.

The CDR3 region is CASSLRGRANTEAFF. In DNA form, the CDR3 reads TGTGCCAGCAGTCTCCGCGGACGGGCGAACACTGAAGCTTTCTTT. The genes are TRBV6-1 and TRBJ1-1; D is unresolved. Germline V gene data show CDR1 as MNHNS and CDR2 as SASEGT. The germline V and J ends were trimmed by 5 bases and 1 base, with 14 bases remaining between them. This CDR3 contains 15 residues.

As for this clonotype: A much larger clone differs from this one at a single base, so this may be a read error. Here the CDR3 reads CASSNKHGSVETQYF. The CDR3 DNA sequence: TGCGCCAGCAGCAACAAGCATGGGTCCGTAGAGACCCAGTACTTC. The rearrangement joins TRBV5-1 to TRBJ2-5; no reliable D call. The V gene lost 4 bases and the J gene lost 4 bases, with 17 bases spanning the gap. The germline V gene encodes CDR1 SGHRS and CDR2 YFSETQ. The CDR3 contains 15 residues.

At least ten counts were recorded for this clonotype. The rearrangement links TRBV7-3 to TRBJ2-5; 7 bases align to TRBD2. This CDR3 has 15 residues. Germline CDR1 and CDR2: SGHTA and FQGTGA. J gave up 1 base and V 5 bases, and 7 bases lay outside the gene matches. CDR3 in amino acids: CASSTGGSSQETQYF. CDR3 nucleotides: TGTGCCAGCAGCACCGGGGGGTCGTCCCAAGAGACCCAGTACTTC.

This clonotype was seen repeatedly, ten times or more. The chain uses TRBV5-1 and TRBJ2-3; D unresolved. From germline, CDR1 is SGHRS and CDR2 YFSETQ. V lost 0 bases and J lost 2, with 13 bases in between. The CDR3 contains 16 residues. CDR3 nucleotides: TGCGCCAGCAGCTTGGATGGCAATGTTTTCACAGATACGCAGTATTTT. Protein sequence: CASSLDGNVFTDTQYF.

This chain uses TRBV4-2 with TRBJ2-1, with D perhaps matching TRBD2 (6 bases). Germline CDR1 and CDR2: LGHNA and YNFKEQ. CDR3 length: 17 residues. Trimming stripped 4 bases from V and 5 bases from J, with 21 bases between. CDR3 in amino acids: CASSPNPGSGRHNEQFF. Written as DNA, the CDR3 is TGTGCCAGCAGCCCCAACCCAGGTAGCGGTAGGCACAATGAGCAGTTCTTC.

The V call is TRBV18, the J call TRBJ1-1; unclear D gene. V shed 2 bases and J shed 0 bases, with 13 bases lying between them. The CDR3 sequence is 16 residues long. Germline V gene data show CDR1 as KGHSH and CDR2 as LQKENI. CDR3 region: CASSPDSLPMNTEAFF. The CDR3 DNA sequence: TGTGCCAGCTCACCAGATTCCCTTCCCATGAACACTGAAGCTTTCTTT.

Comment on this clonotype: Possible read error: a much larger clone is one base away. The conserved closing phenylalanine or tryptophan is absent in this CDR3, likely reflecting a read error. This CDR3 reads CATKAGVLTNEQFL. CDR3 sequence (DNA): TGTGCCACCAAGGCGGGAGTTCTGACCAATGAGCAGTTCCTC. V usage is TRBV15 and J usage is TRBJ2-1; 7 bases align to TRBD2. The CDR3 spans 14 residues. Germline CDR1 is LNHNV and CDR2 is YYDKDF (reference sequence). Trimming removed 7 bases from V and 6 bases from J; junction bases left unmatched: 9.

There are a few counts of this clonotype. The CDR3 protein is CASTGLAGAGELFF. For the CDR3, the DNA is TGTGCCAGTACGGGACTAGCGGGCGCCGGGGAGCTGTTTTTT. V and J are TRBV27 and TRBJ2-2, with TRBD2 matching over 12 bases. The trim removed 9 bases at V and 6 bases at J, leaving 5 bases unmatched. Germline CDR1 reads MNHEY; CDR2 reads SMNVEV (reference sequence). The CDR3 is 14 residues long.

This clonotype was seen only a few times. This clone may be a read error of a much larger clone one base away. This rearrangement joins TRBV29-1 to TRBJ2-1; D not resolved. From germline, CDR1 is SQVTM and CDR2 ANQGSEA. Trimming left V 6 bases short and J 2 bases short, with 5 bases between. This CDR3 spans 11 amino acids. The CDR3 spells CSVGPYNEQFF. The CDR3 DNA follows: TGCAGCGTGGGCCCCTACAATGAGCAGTTCTTC.

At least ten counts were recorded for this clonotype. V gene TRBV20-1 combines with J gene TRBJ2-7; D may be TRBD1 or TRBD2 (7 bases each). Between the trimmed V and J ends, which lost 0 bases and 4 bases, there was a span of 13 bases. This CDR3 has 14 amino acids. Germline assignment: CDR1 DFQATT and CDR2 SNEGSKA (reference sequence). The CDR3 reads CSARDQGGPYEQYF. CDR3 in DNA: TGCAGTGCTAGAGATCAGGGGGGGCCGTACGAGCAGTACTTC.

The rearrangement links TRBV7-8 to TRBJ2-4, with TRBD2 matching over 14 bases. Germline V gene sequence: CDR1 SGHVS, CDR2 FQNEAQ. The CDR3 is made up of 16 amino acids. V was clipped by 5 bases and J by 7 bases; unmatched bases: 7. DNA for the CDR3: TGTGCCAGCAGCCCGCGGACTAGCGGGAGGAGGAACATTCAGTACTTC. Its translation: CASSPRTSGRRNIQYF.

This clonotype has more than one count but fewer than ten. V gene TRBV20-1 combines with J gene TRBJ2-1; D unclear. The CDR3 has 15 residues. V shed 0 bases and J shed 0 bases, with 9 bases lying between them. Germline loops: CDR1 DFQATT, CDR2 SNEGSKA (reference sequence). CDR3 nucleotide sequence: TGCAGTGCTAGAGATGGGTTTTCCTCCTACAATGAGCAGTTCTTC. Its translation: CSARDGFSSYNEQFF.

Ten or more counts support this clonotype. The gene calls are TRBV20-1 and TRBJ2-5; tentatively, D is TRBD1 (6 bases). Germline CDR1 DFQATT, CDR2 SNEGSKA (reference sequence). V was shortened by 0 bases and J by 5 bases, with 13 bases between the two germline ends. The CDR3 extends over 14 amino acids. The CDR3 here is CSARDSQGRETQYF. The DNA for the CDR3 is TGCAGTGCTAGAGACTCACAGGGTCGCGAGACCCAGTACTTC.

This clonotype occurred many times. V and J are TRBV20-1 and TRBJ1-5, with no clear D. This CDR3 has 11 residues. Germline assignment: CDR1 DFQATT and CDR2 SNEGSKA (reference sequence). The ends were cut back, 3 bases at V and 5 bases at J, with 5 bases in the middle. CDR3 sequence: CSASGDQPQHF. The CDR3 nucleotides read TGCAGTGCTAGTGGGGATCAGCCCCAGCATTTT.

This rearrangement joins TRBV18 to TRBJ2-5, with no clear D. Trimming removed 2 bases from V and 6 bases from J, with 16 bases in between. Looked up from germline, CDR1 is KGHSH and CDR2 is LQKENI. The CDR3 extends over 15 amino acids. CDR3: CASSPTDQTAKTQYF. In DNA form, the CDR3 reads TGTGCCAGCTCACCAACCGACCAGACGGCAAAGACCCAGTACTTC.

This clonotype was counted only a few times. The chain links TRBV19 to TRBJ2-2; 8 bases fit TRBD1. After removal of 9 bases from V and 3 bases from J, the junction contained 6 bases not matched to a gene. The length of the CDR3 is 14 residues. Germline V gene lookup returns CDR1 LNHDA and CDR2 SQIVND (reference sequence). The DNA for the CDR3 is TGTGCCAGCCGACAGGGGTTTGACACCGGGGAGCTGTTTTTT. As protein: CASRQGFDTGELFF.

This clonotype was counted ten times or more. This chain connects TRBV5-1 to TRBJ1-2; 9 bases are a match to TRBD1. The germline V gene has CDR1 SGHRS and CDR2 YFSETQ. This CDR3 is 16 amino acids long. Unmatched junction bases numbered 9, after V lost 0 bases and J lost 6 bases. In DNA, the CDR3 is TGCGCCAGCAGCTTGGCCGCGACAGGGGGACGGAATGGCTACACCTTC. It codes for CASSLAATGGRNGYTF.

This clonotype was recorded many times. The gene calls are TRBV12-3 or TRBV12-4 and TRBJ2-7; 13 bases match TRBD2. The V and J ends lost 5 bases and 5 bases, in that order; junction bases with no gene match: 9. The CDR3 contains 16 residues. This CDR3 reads CASSLFTSGRAHEQYF. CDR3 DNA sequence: TGTGCCAGCAGTCTCTTCACTAGCGGGAGGGCCCACGAGCAGTACTTC.

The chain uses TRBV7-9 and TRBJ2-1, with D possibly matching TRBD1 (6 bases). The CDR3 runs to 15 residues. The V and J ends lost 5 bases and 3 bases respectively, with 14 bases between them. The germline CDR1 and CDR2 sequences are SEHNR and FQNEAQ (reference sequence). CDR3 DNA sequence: TGTGCCAGCAGCCCCCCGGGACACTACTACAATGAGCAGTTCTTC. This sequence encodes CASSPPGHYYNEQFF.